These 31 T cell receptor beta chains came from one sample sequenced in a study of T cell changes during pregnancy in multiple sclerosis (dated by TCRdb to between 2018 and 2021). The library was produced with the immunoSEQ multiplex PCR assay. Sourced from immuneACCESS, this table was stored by TCRdb with only in-frame sequences that have V and J called. A share of the clones is absent; for the studies checked, an unresolved V gene accounts for under half, and the remainder has no known explanation. The sample table contains about 40,000 clones; only one count was recorded for about 92% of them. The leading ten clones occupy around 8.3% of the sample. The sequences come from CD8+ T cells from peripheral blood mononuclear cells, collected in the third trimester of pregnancy. Every receptor here comes from a female donor with multiple sclerosis, enrolled in a pregnancy study.

This CDR3 is CSVRTGEDASPLHF. The CDR3 nucleotides are TGCAGCGTGAGGACAGGAGAGGACGCATCACCCCTCCACTTT. This chain joins TRBV29-1 and TRBJ1-6, with 7 bases identical to TRBD1. V dropped 6 bases and J dropped 10; count of bases not matched to a gene: 12. Germline CDR1 is SQVTM and CDR2 is ANQGSEA. The CDR3 covers 14 residues.

The J gene is TRBJ2-7, the V gene TRBV2; weak D call: TRBD1 (5 bases). Germline assignment: CDR1 SNHLY and CDR2 FYNNEI. The V gene lost 7 bases and the J gene lost 5 bases, with 9 bases spanning the gap. This CDR3 has 11 residues. The CDR3: CASIRDNEQYF. CDR3 DNA: TGTGCCAGCATCAGGGATAACGAGCAGTACTTC.

The chain couples TRBV15 to TRBJ1-2; 8 bases map to TRBD1. The CDR3 has 13 amino acids. Germline V lookup: CDR1 LNHNV, CDR2 YYDKDF (reference sequence). V shed 7 bases and J 3 bases; nucleotides not matched to a gene: 4. The CDR3: CATTQDRDYGYTF. The CDR3 DNA reads as TGTGCCACCACCCAGGACAGGGACTATGGCTACACCTTC.

The V call is TRBV2, the J call TRBJ2-3, with 16 bases that match TRBD2. This CDR3 region has 18 residues. Germline-derived CDR1 and CDR2 are SNHLY and FYNNEI. V trimming: 2 bases; J trimming: 6 bases; junction bases outside the gene matches: 8. The CDR3 DNA is TGTGCCAGCAGTGAATTTGGGACTAGCGGGGGGGCCGACGATACGCAGTATTTT. Translated, it gives CASSEFGTSGGADDTQYF.

The chain recombines TRBV30 with TRBJ2-1; tentative D call: TRBD1 (5 bases). Germline lookup yields CDR1 GTSNPN and CDR2 SVGIG (reference sequence). V lost 2 bases to trimming and J lost 8 bases, with 16 bases between them. The CDR3 is 14 amino acids. CDR3 in amino acids: CAWSRTSGWDEQFF. CDR3 in DNA: TGTGCCTGGAGTAGAACGTCAGGGTGGGATGAGCAGTTCTTC.

The chain is built from TRBV5-6 and TRBJ1-5; possible D gene TRBD1, 6 bases. The germline V gene encodes CDR1 SGHDT and CDR2 YYEEEE. The CDR3 is 15 residues long. Trimming removed 5 bases at V and 0 bases at J, with 12 bases between. CDR3 region: CASSHQGYSNQPQHF. The CDR3 DNA reads TGTGCCAGCAGTCATCAGGGGTATAGCAATCAGCCCCAGCATTTT.

The rearrangement links TRBV10-3 to TRBJ2-7; tentatively, D is TRBD2 (5 bases). The V gene lost 3 bases and the J gene lost 0 bases, with 15 bases spanning the gap. Germline V gene sequence: CDR1 ENHRY, CDR2 SYGVKD. This CDR3 is 16 amino acids long. The CDR3 DNA reads TGTGCCATCAGTGAACCGGACTTCCCGAGCTCCTACGAGCAGTACTTC. Translation: CAISEPDFPSSYEQYF.

V gene TRBV7-9 combines with J gene TRBJ2-7; possibly TRBD1 for D (6 bases). CDR1 is SEHNR and CDR2 is FQNEAQ in the germline V gene (reference sequence). Trimming pared 8 bases from V and 0 bases from J, leaving 14 bases between. CDR3 length: 14 amino acids. As DNA, the CDR3 is TGTGCCAGCCAAACAGGGTCCAACTCCTACGAGCAGTACTTC. Residues: CASQTGSNSYEQYF.

The chain couples TRBV19 to TRBJ1-5; TRBD1 agrees at 8 bases. CDR3 length: 15 amino acids. Trimming at V came to 5 bases and at J to 6 bases, leaving 9 bases not matched to a gene. Germline lookup yields CDR1 LNHDA and CDR2 SQIVND (reference sequence). CDR3 sequence (DNA): TGTGCCAGTAGTCCTGGGACAGGCTCCGTTCAGCCCCAGCATTTT. It is translated as CASSPGTGSVQPQHF.

This chain joins TRBV10-3 and TRBJ1-2; unclear D gene. V gave up 4 bases and J gave up 8 bases, with 8 bases separating them. CDR1 is ENHRY and CDR2 is SYGVKD in the germline V gene. The CDR3 runs to 11 residues. CDR3 sequence: CAISGPLGYTF. The CDR3 nucleotides read TGTGCCATCAGTGGTCCCCTAGGCTACACCTTC.

The chain uses TRBV12-5 and TRBJ1-5, with TRBD1 identical over 8 bases. The V gene's germline CDR1 is LGHNT and CDR2 FRNRAP. The V segment lost 9 bases and the J segment 2 bases; nucleotides outside the gene matches: 9. CDR3 length: 15 amino acids. DNA for the CDR3: TGTGCTAGATCGGACAGGGAGGGAGGCAATCAGCCCCAGCATTTT. Its protein product is CARSDREGGNQPQHF.

This sequence joins TRBV30 and TRBJ1-5, with D unclear. The CDR3 has 14 amino acids. With 4 bases removed from V and 9 bases from J, the gap between germline ends came to 19 bases. Germline V lookup: CDR1 GTSNPN, CDR2 SVGIG (reference sequence). CDR3 amino acids: CAWTGNDPTSPQHF. CDR3 coding DNA: TGTGCCTGGACGGGGAATGACCCGACTTCGCCCCAGCATTTT.

This clone came up once. This chain joins TRBV7-9 and TRBJ1-2; no firm D call. CDR3 length: 12 amino acids. Germline CDR1 reads SEHNR; CDR2 reads FQNEAQ (reference sequence). The V end was cut by 1 base, the J end by 3 bases, with 3 bases between. CDR3 sequence: CASSLDYYGYTF. CDR3 in DNA: TGTGCCAGCAGCTTAGACTACTATGGCTACACCTTC.

This chain uses TRBV19 with TRBJ2-1; the match to TRBD2 covers 10 bases. The CDR3 totals 17 residues. Germline V gene sequence: CDR1 LNHDA, CDR2 SQIVND (reference sequence). The J segment lost 3 bases and the V segment lost 7 bases, leaving 12 bases of the junction unmatched. The CDR3: CASKDLIAGGFYNEQFF. Here the CDR3 DNA reads TGTGCCAGTAAGGATCTCATAGCGGGGGGTTTCTACAATGAGCAGTTCTTC. Combining the CDR3 with reference TRBV19 and TRBJ2-1 gives the whole variable domain DGGITQSPKYLFRKEGQNVTLSCEQNLNHDAMYWYRQDPGQGLRLIYYSQIVNDFQKGDIAEGYSVSREKKESFPLTVTSAQKNPTAFYLCASKDLIAGGFYNEQFFGPGTRLTVL.

The CDR3 nucleotides read TGTGCCAGTAGTATAGTTTCATTGGAGGGAGGGTATGAGCAGTTCTTC. Amino acid sequence: CASSIVSLEGGYEQFF. This sequence joins TRBV19 and TRBJ2-1; 7 bases line up with TRBD2. Trimming cost V 1 base and J 8 bases; bases outside gene matches: 11. Germline assignment: CDR1 LNHDA and CDR2 SQIVND (reference sequence). The CDR3 spans 16 residues.

In this sample, this clone turned up once. CDR3 region: CASSLGTGVGNTIYF. The DNA of the CDR3 is TGTGCCAGCAGCTTAGGGACAGGGGTCGGAAACACCATATATTTT. The chain joins TRBV13 to TRBJ1-3, with 8 bases matching TRBD1. In germline, CDR1 is PRHDT, CDR2 FYEKMQ (reference sequence). J gave up 4 bases and V 0 bases, and 2 bases lay outside the gene matches. This CDR3 comprises 15 residues. Filled out from reference TRBV13 and TRBJ1-3, the complete variable domain reads AAGVIQSPRHLIKEKRETATLKCYPIPRHDTVYWYQQGPGQDPQFLISFYEKMQSDKGSIPDRFSAQQFSDYHSELNMSSLELGDSALYFCASSLGTGVGNTIYFGEGSWLTVV.

CDR3 sequence: CASSLDHFRAGNSPLHF. The DNA for the CDR3 is TGTGCCAGCAGCTTAGATCATTTTCGTGCAGGCAATTCACCCCTCCACTTT. The J gene is TRBJ1-6, the V gene TRBV7-9; D unresolved. The germline V gene encodes CDR1 SEHNR and CDR2 FQNEAQ (reference sequence). Trimming cost V 1 base and J 7 bases, with 17 bases left between them. This CDR3 has 17 amino acids.

This chain links TRBV7-6 with TRBJ1-6, with 12 bases fitting TRBD1. The CDR3 consists of 18 residues. From germline, CDR1 is SGHVS and CDR2 FNYEAQ. With 4 bases clipped from V and 3 bases from J, the junction kept 7 bases outside the gene matches. The CDR3 here is CASSSGTGGADYNSPLHF. CDR3 DNA: TGTGCCAGCAGCTCTGGGACAGGGGGCGCAGACTATAATTCACCCCTCCACTTT. The variable domain in full, completed from reference TRBV7-6 and TRBJ1-6, reads GAGVSQSPRYKVTKRGQDVALRCDPISGHVSLYWYRQALGQGPEFLTYFNYEAQQDKSGLPNDRFSAERPEGSISTLTIQRTEQRDSAMYRCASSSGTGGADYNSPLHFGNGTRLTVT.

The CDR3 DNA reads as TGTGCCAGCAGTTACTTATCAGGGGGCGCTGACTATGGCTACACCTTC. It translates to CASSYLSGGADYGYTF. V usage is TRBV6-6 and J usage is TRBJ1-2; 8 bases match TRBD1. The V gene's germline CDR1 is MNHNY and CDR2 SVGAGI (reference sequence). The CDR3 is made up of 16 amino acids. V trimming: 1 base; J trimming: 3 bases; junction bases outside the gene matches: 7.

The genes are TRBV7-8 and TRBJ1-5; no clear D. The germline gives CDR1 SGHVS, CDR2 FQNEAQ. The CDR3 is 17 amino acids. V dropped 5 bases and J dropped 2 bases, with 19 bases sitting between them. CDR3 sequence reads: CASSHRTVARGNQPQHF. The CDR3 DNA reads as TGTGCCAGCAGCCACCGGACTGTAGCTAGGGGCAATCAGCCCCAGCATTTT.

This chain links TRBV5-1 with TRBJ2-7, with a tentative D call TRBD2 (6 bases). Germline CDR1 and CDR2: SGHRS and YFSETQ. Trimming took 3 bases from V and 2 from J, leaving 12 bases between them. The CDR3 extends over 14 amino acids. This CDR3 is CASSYTGGTYEQYF. DNA for the CDR3: TGCGCCAGCAGCTATACGGGCGGGACCTACGAGCAGTACTTC.

This clone was seen only once. This sequence joins TRBV5-4 and TRBJ1-1; 7 bases fit TRBD1. The junction had 19 bases not matched to a gene; V was cut back by 2 bases and J by 6 bases. The germline V gene encodes CDR1 SGHNT and CDR2 YYREEE (reference sequence). This CDR3 contains 18 residues. The CDR3 DNA sequence: TGTGCCAGCAGCTTCATACAGGGGAGAGGAACACTAATGGCTGAAGCTTTCTTT. Translating it yields CASSFIQGRGTLMAEAFF.

The chain links TRBV6-1 to TRBJ2-5, with 8 bases lining up with TRBD2. V was pared by 1 base and J by 4 bases, with 11 bases of the junction left unmatched. This CDR3 comprises 17 residues. Germline assignment: CDR1 MNHNS and CDR2 SASEGT. The CDR3 DNA is TGTGCCAGCAGTGAAGAGGGGACTAGGGTTTTATCAGAGACCCAGTACTTC. It codes for CASSEEGTRVLSETQYF.

The chain joins TRBV9 to TRBJ2-1; no clear D gene. The germline CDR1 and CDR2 sequences are SGDLS and YYNGEE. The CDR3 runs 14 residues. Between the trimmed V and J ends, which lost 3 bases and 5 bases, there was a span of 12 bases. The CDR3 sequence is CASSDRFADNEQFF. CDR3 in DNA: TGTGCCAGCAGCGATAGGTTCGCGGACAATGAGCAGTTCTTC.

The rearrangement links TRBV10-1 to TRBJ2-2; 16 bases match TRBD2. The junction had 16 bases not matched to a gene; V was cut back by 3 bases and J by 6 bases. Germline lookup yields CDR1 WNHNN and CDR2 SYGVQD (reference sequence). The CDR3 is made up of 21 amino acids. CDR3 loop: CASSETPSGLAGGLTPGELFF. CDR3 nucleotides: TGCGCCAGCAGTGAAACACCCTCGGGACTAGCGGGGGGGCTCACTCCCGGGGAGCTGTTTTTT.

V usage is TRBV29-1 and J usage is TRBJ1-2, with D hard to call. The CDR3 is 14 amino acids. V lost 1 base and J lost 6, with 15 bases in between. The germline V gene has CDR1 SQVTM and CDR2 ANQGSEA. CDR3 residues: CSVEGASIRHGYTF. The CDR3 region has the DNA TGCAGCGTTGAAGGGGCCTCGATTCGGCATGGCTACACCTTC.

The chain has TRBV7-9 and TRBJ1-1; 9 positions agree with TRBD1. The CDR3 runs to 15 residues. Germline V lookup: CDR1 SEHNR, CDR2 FQNEAQ (reference sequence). The J segment lost 4 bases and the V segment lost 4 bases, leaving 7 bases of the junction unmatched. DNA of the CDR3: TGTGCCAGCAGCTCGGGGGGGGACAGGGTCACTGAAGCTTTCTTT. It specifies CASSSGGDRVTEAFF. Using reference TRBV7-9 and TRBJ1-1 for the parts outside the CDR3, the full variable domain is DTGVSQNPRHKITKRGQNVTFRCDPISEHNRLYWYRQTLGQGPEFLTYFQNEAQLEKSRLLSDRFSAERPKGSFSTLEIQRTEQGDSAMYLCASSSGGDRVTEAFFGQGTRLTVV.

The V and J genes are TRBV6-4 and TRBJ2-3; 10 bases map to TRBD2. Trimming at V came to 8 bases and at J to 4 bases, leaving 9 bases not matched to a gene. CDR3 length: 15 amino acids. Germline V gene sequence: CDR1 MRHNA, CDR2 SNTAGT. The CDR3 DNA sequence: TGTGCCAGCTCCGGAGTAGCGGGGGGCGCAGATACGCAGTATTTT. This translates into CASSGVAGGADTQYF.

The V call is TRBV6-5, the J call TRBJ2-1; 7 bases line up with TRBD1. V lost 2 bases to trimming and J lost 3 bases; unmatched junction nucleotides: 7. This CDR3 comprises 16 residues. CDR1 and CDR2 (germline): MNHEY, SVGAGI. The CDR3 DNA follows: TGTGCCAGCAGTTACCCGGCCCGGACAGGCTACAATGAGCAGTTCTTC. Its protein product is CASSYPARTGYNEQFF.

This clone was observed a single time. J is TRBJ2-1 and V is TRBV7-2, with no clear D. V was pared by 5 bases and J by 2 bases, with 13 bases between. This CDR3 comprises 15 residues. Germline values: CDR1 SGHTA, CDR2 FQGNSA. The CDR3 reads CASSGTAGPYNEQFF. CDR3 nucleotides: TGTGCCAGCAGCGGTACAGCTGGCCCCTACAATGAGCAGTTCTTC.

The chain couples TRBV19 to TRBJ2-2; TRBD1 matches 8 bases. Germline CDR1 reads LNHDA; CDR2 reads SQIVND (reference sequence). With 9 bases clipped from V and 0 bases from J, the junction kept 6 bases outside the gene matches. This CDR3 is built from 15 residues. The CDR3 region is CASHTDRANTGELFF. The CDR3 DNA is TGTGCCAGCCACACGGACAGGGCGAACACCGGGGAGCTGTTTTTT.